This T cell receptor beta chain originates from a study of T-cell memory formation after mild COVID-19. TCRdb re-called the 5' RACE reads through MiXCR, storing one row per CDR3 protein. The sample yields approximately 500,000 distinct CDR3 sequences, 20% to 25% seen once. Sequenced material: PBMCs or a T cell subset sorted from them (not recorded which). This TCR was sampled from an adult woman who had mild COVID-19 (a few samples of this study predate the infection). Cell type and time point are not known.

Written as DNA, the CDR3 is TGTGCCAGCAGGAGACAGGGGGGGAACACTGAAGCTTTCTTT. It yields the protein CASRRQGGNTEAFF. V usage is TRBV6-2 or TRBV6-3 and J usage is TRBJ1-1; 9 bases fit TRBD1. Germline V CDR1 and CDR2: MNHEY, SVGEGT. The CDR3 sequence is 14 residues long. Trimming removed 6 bases from V and 1 base from J; junction bases left unmatched: 3.